This T cell receptor (beta chain) is drawn from a study of sequential checkpoint blockade in melanoma. The repertoire was sequenced with immunoSEQ multiplex PCR; TCRdb's copy has only in-frame clones and lacks some. The table shows about 11,000 clones, with more than 25% occurring only once. The sample's treatment: randomized to nivolumab then ipilimumab (arm A) or the reverse (arm B). This clone was seen only a few times. The clonotype originates from a human donor with melanoma. The sequencing used tumor tissue (inferred from file names), collected from a patient given nivolumab and ipilimumab in sequence.

This CDR3 reads CASSLGSGANVLTF. The CDR3 DNA sequence: TGTGCCAGCAGCTTAGGTTCTGGGGCCAACGTCCTGACTTTC. The genes are TRBV13 and TRBJ2-6; D not certain. This CDR3 has 14 amino acids. The V and J ends lost 0 bases and 1 base respectively, with 1 base between them. CDR1 is PRHDT and CDR2 is FYEKMQ in the germline V gene (reference sequence).